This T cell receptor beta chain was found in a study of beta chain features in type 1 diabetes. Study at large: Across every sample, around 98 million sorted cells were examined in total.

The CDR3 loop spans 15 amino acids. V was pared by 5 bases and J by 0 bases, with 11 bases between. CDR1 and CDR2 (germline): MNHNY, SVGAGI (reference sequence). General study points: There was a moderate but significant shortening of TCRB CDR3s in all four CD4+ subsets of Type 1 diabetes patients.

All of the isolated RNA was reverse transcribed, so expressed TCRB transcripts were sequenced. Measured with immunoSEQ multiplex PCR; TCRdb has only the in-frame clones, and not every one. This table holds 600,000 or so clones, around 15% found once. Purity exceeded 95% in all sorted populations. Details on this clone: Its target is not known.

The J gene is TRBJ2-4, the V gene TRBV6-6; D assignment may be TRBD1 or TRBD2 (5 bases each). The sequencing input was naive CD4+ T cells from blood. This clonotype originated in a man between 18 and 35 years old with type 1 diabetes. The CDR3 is CASSDPGTAKNIQYF. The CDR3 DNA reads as TGTGCCAGCAGTGACCCCGGGACAGCCAAAAACATTCAGTACTTC.